This TCR beta chain was found in a study of blood T cells in healthy people across ages. The V and J ends lost 6 bases and 3 bases, in that order; junction bases with no gene match: 5. Germline V CDR1 and CDR2: MNHNS, SASEGT. The CDR3 consists of 15 residues. Through a sample-barcoded 5' primer and a J-beta primer mix, a second PCR was run for roughly 7 to 12 cycles. One entry per CDR3 protein, called by TCRdb with MiXCR from the 5' RACE reads. The table lists about 1.8 million distinct CDR3 sequences, less than 50% of them singletons, with around 2.1% in the top ten. Study-wide points: The recorded TCR beta diversity per million T cells decreased in a roughly linear manner with age.

About this clonotype itself: What it binds is not known.

J is TRBJ2-5 and V is TRBV6-1; 12 bases agree with TRBD2. The receptor was derived from a woman in her thirties or forties in good health. The sequenced material came from blood. The CDR3 here is CASRRTSGAEETQYF. CDR3 sequence (DNA): TGTGCCAGCAGGAGGACTAGCGGGGCTGAAGAGACCCAGTACTTC.